The present T cell receptor (beta chain) was sequenced within a study of T-cell memory formation after mild COVID-19. General study points: Those CD4+ clones that contracted were mainly in CM and EM (CD8+ ones in EMRA). Later expanders leaned toward CD4+, whereas clones contracting from day 15 to 85 were balanced CD4/CD8. A subset of responding clones appeared in pre-infection memory, suggesting cross-reactive memory joined. SARS-CoV-2 specificity of second-wave clones peaking day 37 was unconfirmed.

Worth noting for this clonotype: Its antigen is unidentified.

TCRdb called the 5' RACE reads again in MiXCR, with one record for every CDR3 protein. This sample has tens of thousands of distinct CDR3 sequences, with roughly 12% found just once. Sequencing was done on a sample of PBMCs or a T cell subset sorted from them (not recorded which). This receptor was obtained from a young man who had mild COVID-19 (a few samples of this study predate the infection). Cell type and time point are not known.

The CDR3 sequence: CSVDKRGQGANEQFF. CDR3 nucleotide sequence: TGCAGCGTTGATAAACGAGGACAGGGGGCCAATGAGCAGTTCTTC. This sequence joins TRBV29-1 and TRBJ2-1, with 11 bases lining up with TRBD1. Germline lookup yields CDR1 SQVTM and CDR2 ANQGSEA. V was pared by 3 bases and J by 6 bases, with 7 bases of the junction left unmatched. CDR3 length: 15 residues.